These 27 T cell receptor beta chains share one sample of origin, sequenced in a study of T cell responses to AZD1222 COVID-19 vaccine. The table came from immunoSEQ multiplex PCR; TCRdb's copy has only in-frame clones and leaves some out. The sample holds about 78,000 clones, roughly 90% seen once. The sequenced sample was peripheral blood, obtained 28 days after the second AZD1222 dose. All receptors come from an adult who received the AZD1222 COVID-19 vaccine.

CDR3 in DNA: TGCGCCAGCAGCCAAGAGGGGGCCGAGCAGTACTTC. Translation gives CASSQEGAEQYF. V and J are TRBV4-1 and TRBJ2-7; TRBD1 is a possible D gene (6 bases). The germline V gene encodes CDR1 MGHRA and CDR2 YSYEKL. The CDR3 length is 12 residues. V was pared by 0 bases and J by 6 bases, with 6 bases between.

This clone was counted only a few times. V is TRBV11-1 and J is TRBJ2-2; D gene ambiguous. Trimming took 1 base from V and 0 from J, leaving 6 bases between them. Germline V gives CDR1 SGHAT, CDR2 FQDESV (reference sequence). This CDR3 comprises 15 residues. The CDR3 bases are TGTGCCAGCAGCTTAGAAATTACGAACACCGGGGAGCTGTTTTTT. Translation gives CASSLEITNTGELFF.

This clone showed up just a few times. V is TRBV9 and J is TRBJ1-1; no definite D call. Germline CDR1 is SGDLS and CDR2 is YYNGEE. V was clipped by 4 bases and J by 5 bases, with 21 bases between them. CDR3 length equals 16 residues. CDR3 loop: CASSPIRRERGTEAFF. As DNA, the CDR3 is TGTGCCAGCAGCCCAATTCGCCGGGAACGAGGGACTGAAGCTTTCTTT.

This chain joins TRBV6-1 and TRBJ2-7; maybe TRBD1 (6 bases). Looked up from germline, CDR1 is MNHNS and CDR2 is SASEGT. The length of the CDR3 is 16 residues. Trimming took 2 bases from V and 0 from J, leaving 14 bases between them. The CDR3 sequence is CASSERAGDNSYEQYF. The CDR3 DNA follows: TGTGCCAGCAGTGAAAGGGCAGGGGATAACTCCTACGAGCAGTACTTC.

This rearrangement joins TRBV11-2 to TRBJ2-1; D is unclear. The germline V and J ends were trimmed by 2 bases and 6 bases, with 8 bases remaining between them. The CDR3 extends over 13 amino acids. CDR1 and CDR2 from the germline V gene are SGHAT and FQNNGV. The CDR3 nucleotides read TGTGCCAGCAGCTTATCTCAGGTCAATGAGCAGTTCTTC. Its protein product is CASSLSQVNEQFF.

The chain recombines TRBV7-2 with TRBJ1-2, with 7 bases lining up with TRBD1. The CDR3 is 14 residues long. With V trimmed by 4 bases and J by 3 bases, 5 bases remained unmatched. Germline V CDR1 and CDR2: SGHTA, FQGNSA. CDR3 amino acids: CASSSGTEYYGYTF. The CDR3 nucleotides are TGTGCCAGCAGCTCGGGGACAGAGTACTATGGCTACACCTTC.

This chain connects TRBV15 to TRBJ1-6; D uncertain. Germline loops: CDR1 LNHNV, CDR2 YYDKDF (reference sequence). V lost 0 bases and J lost 2, with 11 bases in between. The CDR3 spans 17 residues. CDR3 bases: TGTGCCACCAGCAGAGATCCCGGCCAGGCCTATAATTCACCCCTCCACTTT. Translation gives CATSRDPGQAYNSPLHF.

The V gene is TRBV28, the J gene TRBJ2-7, with D unclear. Germline values: CDR1 MDHEN, CDR2 SYDVKM. The CDR3 has 10 amino acids. The V gene lost 10 bases and the J gene lost 8 bases, with 12 bases spanning the gap. Here the CDR3 reads CATHLDKQYF. The CDR3 DNA follows: TGTGCCACCCATCTTGACAAGCAGTACTTC.

The rearrangement links TRBV28 to TRBJ2-1, with TRBD2 matching 7 bases. The V gene end was trimmed by 5 bases and the J gene end by 5 bases; junction bases not matched to a gene: 6. The CDR3 totals 14 residues. CDR1 and CDR2 from the germline V gene are MDHEN and SYDVKM. The CDR3 loop reads CASSTLGGDNEQFF. The CDR3 region has the DNA TGTGCCAGCAGTACCCTTGGGGGGGACAATGAGCAGTTCTTC.

The chain carries TRBV19 and TRBJ1-4; 9 bases map to TRBD1. The V gene end was trimmed by 6 bases and the J gene end by 4 bases; junction bases not matched to a gene: 3. The CDR3 is made up of 14 amino acids. The germline CDR1 and CDR2 sequences are LNHDA and SQIVND (reference sequence). CDR3 loop: CASSRTGDNEKLFF. The CDR3 DNA reads TGTGCCAGTAGCCGGACAGGGGATAATGAAAAACTGTTTTTT.

In nucleotides, the CDR3 is TGTGCCAGCAGCCTGCTAGCGGGGGGCCGTAACGGGGAGCTGTTTTTT. It yields the protein CASSLLAGGRNGELFF. The V gene is TRBV7-9, the J gene TRBJ2-2; 11 bases match TRBD2. The junction had 9 bases not matched to a gene; V was cut back by 5 bases and J by 7 bases. The CDR3 loop spans 16 amino acids. The germline gives CDR1 SEHNR, CDR2 FQNEAQ (reference sequence).

This chain links TRBV4-1 with TRBJ1-1; 10 nucleotides line up with TRBD1. The V segment lost 5 bases and the J segment 3 bases; nucleotides outside the gene matches: 6. Germline CDR1 MGHRA, CDR2 YSYEKL. The CDR3 totals 15 residues. The CDR3 DNA follows: TGCGCCAGCAGCGCCCGGACAGGGGGGGACACTGAAGCTTTCTTT. It translates to CASSARTGGDTEAFF.

The chain is built from TRBV7-2 and TRBJ1-4, with D tentatively TRBD1 (5 bases). The CDR3 is made up of 15 amino acids. Trimming shortened V by 5 bases and J by 8 bases, and 18 bases separated the two germline ends. CDR1 is SGHTA and CDR2 is FQGNSA in the germline V gene. The CDR3 spells CASSPSGGGREKLFF. CDR3 nucleotide sequence: TGTGCCAGCAGCCCCTCGGGGGGGGGTAGGGAAAAACTGTTTTTT.

This clone appeared a single time. CDR3 DNA sequence: TGTGCCAGCAGCTTACTAGCGGGGGGGCTCGAGCAGTACTTC. Amino acids: CASSLLAGGLEQYF. The chain recombines TRBV7-9 with TRBJ2-7, with TRBD2 matching 12 bases. The germline CDR1 and CDR2 sequences are SEHNR and FQNEAQ (reference sequence). The CDR3 is made up of 14 amino acids. The V segment lost 2 bases and the J segment 6 bases; nucleotides outside the gene matches: 2.

The chain links TRBV4-1 to TRBJ2-5; tentatively, D is TRBD1 (6 bases). Trimming removed 4 bases at V and 4 bases at J, with 7 bases between. CDR1 and CDR2 from the germline V gene are MGHRA and YSYEKL. The CDR3 has 12 amino acids. As DNA, the CDR3 is TGCGCCAGCAGCCCCAGGGGAGAGACCCAGTACTTC. It translates to CASSPRGETQYF.

CDR3 in amino acids: CASSEGWGRGGSQETQYF. CDR3 in DNA: TGTGCCAGCAGTGAAGGGTGGGGCAGAGGAGGTTCCCAAGAGACCCAGTACTTC. The chain links TRBV6-1 to TRBJ2-5; D could derive from TRBD1 or TRBD2 (5 bases each). This CDR3 has 18 amino acids. Per germline, CDR1 MNHNS and CDR2 SASEGT. V dropped 1 base and J dropped 1 base, with 19 bases sitting between them.

The chain has TRBV28 and TRBJ1-2; a weak D match, TRBD1 (6 bases). The germline V gene encodes CDR1 MDHEN and CDR2 SYDVKM. This CDR3 spans 13 amino acids. The V end was cut by 4 bases, the J end by 8 bases, with 14 bases between. The CDR3 spells CASSSQGFYGYTF. Written as DNA, the CDR3 is TGTGCCAGCAGTTCACAGGGTTTCTACGGCTACACCTTC.

V usage is TRBV6-6 and J usage is TRBJ2-1; D unclear. The CDR3 covers 14 residues. V lost 2 bases and J 6 bases, leaving 11 bases between the germline ends. CDR1 and CDR2 (germline): MNHNY, SVGAGI (reference sequence). The CDR3 region is CASSYGVMRNEQFF. In DNA, the CDR3 is TGTGCCAGCAGTTACGGGGTTATGCGCAATGAGCAGTTCTTC.

This rearrangement joins TRBV28 to TRBJ1-5, with D perhaps matching TRBD1 (5 bases). Trimming removed 3 bases at V and 5 bases at J, with 11 bases between. Germline-derived CDR1 and CDR2 are MDHEN and SYDVKM. CDR3 length: 14 residues. Here the CDR3 reads CASSLGGDHQPQHF. The DNA for the CDR3 is TGTGCCAGCAGTTTGGGAGGGGACCATCAGCCCCAGCATTTT.

The rearrangement links TRBV24-1 to TRBJ1-3; D gene unclear. The V gene lost 1 base and the J gene lost 9 bases, with 9 bases spanning the gap. Germline V CDR1 and CDR2: KGHDR, SFDVKD. The CDR3 spans 13 residues. The CDR3 DNA reads as TGTGCCACCAGTGATTTCAACGAACGCACCATATATTTT. Its protein is CATSDFNERTIYF.

The rearrangement uses TRBV9 and TRBJ1-2; a possible D gene is TRBD1 (6 bases). Germline CDR1 is SGDLS and CDR2 is YYNGEE. Trimming stripped 4 bases from V and 2 bases from J, with 12 bases between. There are 14 residues in the CDR3. The CDR3 nucleotides read TGTGCCAGCAGCCCCTCGGGGGGCAACTATGGCTACACCTTC. Translation: CASSPSGGNYGYTF.

V gene TRBV28 combines with J gene TRBJ1-4; D might be TRBD1 (5 bases). Trimming cost V 2 bases and J 6 bases, with 7 bases left between them. Germline CDR1 reads MDHEN; CDR2 reads SYDVKM. The CDR3 contains 13 residues. The CDR3 DNA reads as TGTGCCAGCAGTTTAGGGGGGGATGAAAAACTGTTTTTT. Translation gives CASSLGGDEKLFF.

This clone was seen only once. This chain links TRBV10-3 with TRBJ2-7; D gene unclear. The CDR3 is 12 residues long. Trimming took off 4 bases at V and 4 bases at J, with 8 bases between the two ends. The germline V gene encodes CDR1 ENHRY and CDR2 SYGVKD. CDR3 DNA sequence: TGTGCCATCAGTGCCTTTGATTACGAGCAGTACTTC. Translating gives CAISAFDYEQYF.

The rearrangement links TRBV28 to TRBJ1-6; D is unresolved. Trimming cost V 7 bases and J 7 bases, with 11 bases left between them. Germline CDR1 and CDR2: MDHEN and SYDVKM. The CDR3 consists of 13 residues. CDR3 protein: CASIRQENSPLHF. For the CDR3, the DNA is TGTGCCAGCATCCGGCAGGAAAATTCACCCCTCCACTTT.

The gene calls are TRBV4-3 and TRBJ1-5; 11 bases are shared with TRBD1. Germline lookup yields CDR1 LGHNA and CDR2 YSLEER. J lost 6 bases, V lost 4 bases, and 5 bases had no gene match. The CDR3 length is 15 residues. Here the CDR3 DNA reads TGCGCCAGCAGCCTCGGACAGGGGGCCACTCAGCCCCAGCATTTT. This encodes CASSLGQGATQPQHF.

This clone was counted a single time. The CDR3 reads CASSYGGNQPQHF. As DNA, the CDR3 is TGTGCCAGCAGTTACGGAGGGAATCAGCCCCAGCATTTT. The chain combines TRBV6-6 with TRBJ1-5, with D unclear. V was cut by 2 bases and J by 4 bases, with 6 bases left in between. The CDR3 has 13 amino acids. The germline V gene has CDR1 MNHNY and CDR2 SVGAGI (reference sequence).

This rearrangement joins TRBV6-5 to TRBJ2-3; 8 nucleotides agree with TRBD1. This CDR3 comprises 15 residues. Germline trimming cut 0 bases from V and 5 bases from J; bases unmatched to any gene: 4. From germline, CDR1 is MNHEY and CDR2 SVGAGI. Written as DNA, the CDR3 is TGTGCCAGCAGTTACTCAGGACAGGGTAAAGATACGCAGTATTTT. Translation gives CASSYSGQGKDTQYF.